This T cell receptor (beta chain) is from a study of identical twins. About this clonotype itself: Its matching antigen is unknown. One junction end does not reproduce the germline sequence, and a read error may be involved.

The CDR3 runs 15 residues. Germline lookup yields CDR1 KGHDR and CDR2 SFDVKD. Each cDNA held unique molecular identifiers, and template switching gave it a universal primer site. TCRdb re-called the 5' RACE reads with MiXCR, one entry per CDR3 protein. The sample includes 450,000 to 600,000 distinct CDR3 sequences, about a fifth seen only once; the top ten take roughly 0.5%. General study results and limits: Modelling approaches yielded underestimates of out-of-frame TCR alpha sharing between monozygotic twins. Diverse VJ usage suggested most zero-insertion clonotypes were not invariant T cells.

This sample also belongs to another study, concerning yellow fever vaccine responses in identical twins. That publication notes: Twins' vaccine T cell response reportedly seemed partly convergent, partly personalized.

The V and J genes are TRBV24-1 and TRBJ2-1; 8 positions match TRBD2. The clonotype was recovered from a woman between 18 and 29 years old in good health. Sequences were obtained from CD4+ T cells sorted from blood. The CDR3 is CATSDSWREVNEQFF. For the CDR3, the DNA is TGTGCCACTAGTGATTCTTGGCGGGAGGTCAATGAGCAGTTCTTC.